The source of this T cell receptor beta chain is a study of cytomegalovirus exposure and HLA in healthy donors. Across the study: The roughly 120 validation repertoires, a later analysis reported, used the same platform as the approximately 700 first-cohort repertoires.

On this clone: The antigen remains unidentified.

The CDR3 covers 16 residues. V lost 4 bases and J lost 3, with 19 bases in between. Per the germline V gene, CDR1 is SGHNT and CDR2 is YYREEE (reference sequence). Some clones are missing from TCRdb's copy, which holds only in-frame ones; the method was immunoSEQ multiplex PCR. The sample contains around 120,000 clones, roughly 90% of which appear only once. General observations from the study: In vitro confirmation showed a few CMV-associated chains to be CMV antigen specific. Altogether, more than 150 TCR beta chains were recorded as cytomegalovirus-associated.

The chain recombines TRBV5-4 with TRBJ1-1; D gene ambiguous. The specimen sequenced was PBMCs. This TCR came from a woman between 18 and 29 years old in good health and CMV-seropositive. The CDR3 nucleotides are TGTGCCAGCAGCCGTACCGGGAGCTTGAGGGACACTGAAGCTTTCTTT. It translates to CASSRTGSLRDTEAFF.